The 14 T cell receptor beta chains below come from one sample, sequenced in a study of cytomegalovirus exposure and HLA in healthy donors. The PCR had 60 Vbeta and 13 Jbeta primers. Profiled with immunoSEQ multiplex PCR; TCRdb holds only in-frame clones, not every one. The sample lists 75,000 to 100,000 clones, around three quarters occurring once. The specimen sequenced was PBMCs. These receptors were collected from a man aged 25 to 45 in good health and CMV-seronegative.

This chain uses TRBV2 with TRBJ2-7; TRBD1 is a possible D gene (6 bases). V was shortened by 5 bases and J by 2 bases, with 13 bases between the two germline ends. The CDR3 extends over 14 amino acids. Germline assignment: CDR1 SNHLY and CDR2 FYNNEI. In DNA form, the CDR3 reads TGTGCCAGCAGTTCCGGGACATGGCCCTACGAGCAGTACTTC. Its protein product is CASSSGTWPYEQYF.

The V and J genes are TRBV10-3 and TRBJ1-1; TRBD1 might be the D (6 bases). V lost 2 bases, J lost 6 bases, and 16 bases lay in between. Germline CDR1 reads ENHRY; CDR2 reads SYGVKD. This CDR3 has 15 amino acids. CDR3 sequence reads: CAISERQVRRSEAFF. For the CDR3, the DNA is TGTGCCATCAGTGAGAGACAGGTCCGACGTTCTGAAGCTTTCTTT.

The rearrangement joins TRBV2 to TRBJ1-1, with 8 bases aligning to TRBD1. This CDR3 has 13 residues. Trimming removed 8 bases from V and 1 base from J; junction bases left unmatched: 3. Germline lookup yields CDR1 SNHLY and CDR2 FYNNEI. The CDR3 protein is CASGQGQNTEAFF. The CDR3 region has the DNA TGTGCCAGCGGACAGGGCCAGAACACTGAAGCTTTCTTT.

This clone has just one count. Other DNA sequences in this sample translate to the same CDR3. The rearrangement joins TRBV13 to TRBJ2-3; D is perhaps TRBD1 (6 bases). The germline V gene has CDR1 PRHDT and CDR2 FYEKMQ (reference sequence). Trimming removed 2 bases at V and 6 bases at J, with 9 bases between. The CDR3 sequence is 13 residues long. CDR3 residues: CASSLKRGDTQYF. In nucleotides, the CDR3 is TGTGCCAGCAGCTTAAAAAGGGGGGATACGCAGTATTTT.

This sequence joins TRBV29-1 and TRBJ2-5; unclear D gene. The germline V gene encodes CDR1 SQVTM and CDR2 ANQGSEA. Trimming stripped 4 bases from V and 5 bases from J, with 8 bases between. This CDR3 spans 11 amino acids. CDR3 amino acids: CSVVPVETQYF. In nucleotides, the CDR3 is TGCAGCGTTGTTCCGGTGGAGACCCAGTACTTC.

The chain is built from TRBV5-1 and TRBJ2-1, with 9 bases lining up with TRBD2. The CDR3 extends over 16 amino acids. Germline trimming cut 1 base from V and 0 bases from J; bases unmatched to any gene: 2. Germline V gives CDR1 SGHRS, CDR2 YFSETQ. The CDR3 reads CASSLFSGSSYNEQFF. The CDR3 DNA sequence: TGCGCCAGCAGCTTGTTTAGCGGGAGCTCCTACAATGAGCAGTTCTTC.

This clone showed up just a few times. The genes are TRBV6-5 and TRBJ1-1; a possible D gene is TRBD1 (5 bases). Trimming stripped 2 bases from V and 9 bases from J, with 13 bases between. The germline V gene has CDR1 MNHEY and CDR2 SVGAGI. CDR3 length: 13 amino acids. CDR3 sequence (DNA): TGTGCCAGCAGTTACGGGAAAGGGGATCAAGCTTTCTTT. Protein sequence: CASSYGKGDQAFF.

The rearrangement uses TRBV5-6 and TRBJ1-5, with D hard to call. The CDR3 spans 15 residues. CDR1 is SGHDT and CDR2 is YYEEEE in the germline V gene. Trimming shortened V by 4 bases and J by 0 bases, and 11 bases separated the two germline ends. Here the CDR3 reads CASSPWSLSNQPQHF. The CDR3 region has the DNA TGTGCCAGCAGCCCGTGGAGCCTTAGCAATCAGCCCCAGCATTTT. Using reference TRBV5-6 and TRBJ1-5 for the parts outside the CDR3, the full variable domain is DAGVTQSPTHLIKTRGQQVTLRCSPKSGHDTVSWYQQALGQGPQFIFQYYEEEERQRGNFPDRFSGHQFPNYSSELNVNALLLGDSALYLCASSPWSLSNQPQHFGDGTRLSIL.

V usage is TRBV4-3 and J usage is TRBJ2-3; 7 bases agree with TRBD1. The CDR3 is made up of 17 amino acids. Germline lookup yields CDR1 LGHNA and CDR2 YSLEER. The junction had 9 bases not matched to a gene; V was cut back by 0 bases and J by 3 bases. This CDR3 is CASSQERAGGKTDTQYF. The CDR3 DNA follows: TGCGCCAGCAGCCAAGAAAGGGCAGGGGGAAAAACAGATACGCAGTATTTT.

The rearrangement links TRBV7-2 to TRBJ1-2; D may be TRBD1 (6 bases). V dropped 2 bases and J dropped 0 bases, with 16 bases sitting between them. The germline V gene has CDR1 SGHTA and CDR2 FQGNSA. This CDR3 comprises 17 residues. This CDR3 is CASSLSGAAYSNYGYTF. The CDR3, as DNA: TGTGCCAGCAGCTTATCAGGGGCCGCTTACTCTAACTATGGCTACACCTTC.

The rearrangement joins TRBV5-1 to TRBJ1-1, with D possibly matching TRBD1 (6 bases). The CDR3 spans 14 residues. The germline CDR1 and CDR2 sequences are SGHRS and YFSETQ. V was shortened by 1 base and J by 4 bases, with 11 bases between the two germline ends. CDR3 residues: CASSLKGEGTEAFF. The CDR3 nucleotides read TGCGCCAGCAGCTTGAAGGGGGAGGGCACTGAAGCTTTCTTT.

The chain is built from TRBV4-1 and TRBJ2-1, with D unclear. CDR1 and CDR2 (germline): MGHRA, YSYEKL. V dropped 3 bases and J dropped 6 bases, with 6 bases sitting between them. CDR3 size: 12 residues. CDR3: CASSQRSNEQFF. CDR3 coding DNA: TGCGCCAGCAGCCAGAGGTCCAATGAGCAGTTCTTC.

V gene TRBV6-1 combines with J gene TRBJ2-3, with D hard to call. Germline V gene sequence: CDR1 MNHNS, CDR2 SASEGT. The CDR3 is made up of 12 amino acids. V shed 4 bases and J shed 2 bases, with 4 bases lying between them. CDR3 sequence: CASSGVTDTQYF. The CDR3 region has the DNA TGTGCCAGCAGTGGAGTCACAGATACGCAGTATTTT.

The J gene is TRBJ2-2, the V gene TRBV5-1; 7 nucleotides align to TRBD2. Germline loops: CDR1 SGHRS, CDR2 YFSETQ. Germline trimming cut 0 bases from V and 1 base from J; bases unmatched to any gene: 0. The CDR3 is made up of 15 amino acids. This CDR3 reads CASSLGEGNTGELFF. In DNA form, the CDR3 reads TGCGCCAGCAGCTTGGGGGAGGGGAACACCGGGGAGCTGTTTTTT.